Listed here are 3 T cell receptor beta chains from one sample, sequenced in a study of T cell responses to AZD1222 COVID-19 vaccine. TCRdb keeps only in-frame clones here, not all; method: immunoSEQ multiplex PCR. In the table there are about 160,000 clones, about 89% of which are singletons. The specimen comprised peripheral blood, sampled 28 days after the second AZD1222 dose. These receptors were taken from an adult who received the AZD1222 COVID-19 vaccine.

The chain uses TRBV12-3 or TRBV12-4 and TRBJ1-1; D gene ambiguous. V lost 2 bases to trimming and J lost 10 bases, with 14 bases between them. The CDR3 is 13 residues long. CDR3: CASSLSLGSAAFF. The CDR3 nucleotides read TGTGCCAGCAGTTTATCGTTGGGTTCGGCAGCTTTCTTT.

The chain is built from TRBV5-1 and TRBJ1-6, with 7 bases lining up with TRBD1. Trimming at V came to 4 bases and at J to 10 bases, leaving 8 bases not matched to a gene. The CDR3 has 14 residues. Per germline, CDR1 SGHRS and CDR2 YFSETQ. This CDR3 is CASSTRQGESPLHF. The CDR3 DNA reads TGCGCCAGCAGCACCCGACAGGGTGAGTCACCCCTCCACTTT.

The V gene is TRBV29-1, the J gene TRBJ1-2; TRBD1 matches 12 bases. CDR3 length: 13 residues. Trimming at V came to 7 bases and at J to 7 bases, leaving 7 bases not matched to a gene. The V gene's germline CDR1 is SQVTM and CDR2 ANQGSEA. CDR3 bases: TGCAGCGGCCGGGACAGGGGGCTTGGTGGCTACACCTTC. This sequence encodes CSGRDRGLGGYTF.